The 5 T cell receptor beta chains listed next were all sequenced from one sample in a study of CD8 T cells in Susac syndrome. Reverse transcription of about 0.45 to 1 ug RNA was carried out with random hexamers. Each CDR3 protein is one row after TCRdb ran MiXCR on the immunoSEQ multiplex PCR reads. The table records fewer than 65,000 distinct CDR3 sequences, around 90% of them present only once. Sequenced input: CD8+ T cells from PBMCs. These receptors all stem from a human donor in good health.

The V gene is TRBV5-1, the J gene TRBJ1-4; D is undetermined. In germline, CDR1 is SGHRS, CDR2 YFSETQ. The CDR3 loop spans 15 amino acids. Trimming stripped 0 bases from V and 6 bases from J, with 12 bases between. The CDR3 region has the DNA TGCGCCAGCAGCTTGGATGGGGTCCCGTATGAAAAACTGTTTTTT. Encoded protein: CASSLDGVPYEKLFF.

J is TRBJ1-1 and V is TRBV27; perhaps TRBD1 as D (5 bases). The germline V and J ends were trimmed by 7 bases and 0 bases, with 12 bases remaining between them. This CDR3 is 14 amino acids long. Germline V CDR1 and CDR2: MNHEY, SMNVEV (reference sequence). The CDR3 sequence: CASTTGTVNTEAFF. In DNA, the CDR3 is TGTGCCAGCACCACCGGGACGGTGAACACTGAAGCTTTCTTT.

The chain joins TRBV4-3 to TRBJ2-1, with a weak D call TRBD1 (5 bases). The V end lost 4 bases, the J end lost 3 bases, and 16 bases lay between the germline ends. The germline V gene has CDR1 LGHNA and CDR2 YSLEER. The CDR3 runs to 16 residues. The CDR3 bases are TGCGCCAGCAGCCTCTCCAAAGGGGCTGGCTACAATGAGCAGTTCTTC. Its protein product is CASSLSKGAGYNEQFF.

V and J are TRBV5-4 and TRBJ2-7; unclear D gene. The CDR3 extends over 14 amino acids. Between the trimmed V and J ends, which lost 0 bases and 0 bases, there was a span of 7 bases. CDR1 is SGHNT and CDR2 is YYREEE in the germline V gene (reference sequence). The CDR3 loop is CASSLGDRSYEQYF. CDR3 nucleotide sequence: TGTGCCAGCAGCTTGGGGGATCGCTCCTACGAGCAGTACTTC.

The chain combines TRBV29-1 with TRBJ1-4; TRBD1 is a possible D gene (5 bases). Germline assignment: CDR1 SQVTM and CDR2 ANQGSEA. Trimming shortened V by 1 base and J by 3 bases, and 9 bases separated the two germline ends. This CDR3 is 14 amino acids long. CDR3 DNA: TGCAGCGTTGAAGGGGACCGGGCTAATGAAAAACTGTTTTTT. This encodes CSVEGDRANEKLFF.